Below, 10 T cell receptor beta chains from the same sample are listed, as sequenced in a study of T cells after yellow fever vaccination. One entry per CDR3 protein results from TCRdb running MiXCR on the 5' RACE reads. The sample shows 500,000 to 650,000 distinct CDR3 sequences, over 9% of them seen only once. Sequenced material: PBMCs, taken on the day of the yellow fever booster vaccination. The origin of the receptors is a man aged 25 to 40 who received the YFV17D yellow fever vaccine.

This clonotype was seen a few times. The J gene is TRBJ2-7, the V gene TRBV5-5, with D unclear. V lost 2 bases, J lost 0 bases, and 12 bases lay in between. The germline gives CDR1 SGHKS, CDR2 YYEKEE (reference sequence). The CDR3 loop spans 15 amino acids. The CDR3 reads CASSFFDMSSYEQYF. CDR3 coding DNA: TGTGCCAGCAGCTTCTTTGACATGAGCTCCTACGAGCAGTACTTC.

This clonotype was seen repeatedly, ten times or more. V and J are TRBV6-5 and TRBJ2-3; D not resolved. Germline CDR1 is MNHEY and CDR2 is SVGAGI. The V and J ends lost 5 bases and 1 base respectively, with 4 bases between them. CDR3 length: 12 residues. CDR3: CASSGGTDTQYF. CDR3 nucleotide sequence: TGTGCCAGCAGTGGGGGCACAGATACGCAGTATTTT.

This sequence joins TRBV6-1 and TRBJ2-3; perhaps TRBD1 as D (5 bases). This CDR3 spans 16 amino acids. CDR1 is MNHNS and CDR2 is SASEGT in the germline V gene. V dropped 6 bases and J dropped 1 base, with 17 bases sitting between them. For the CDR3, the DNA is TGTGCCAGCAGCCTGACAGTGGCGACCCGCACAGATACGCAGTATTTT. As protein: CASSLTVATRTDTQYF.

The chain is built from TRBV27 and TRBJ1-2; the match to TRBD1 covers 8 bases. The CDR3 spans 15 residues. CDR1 is MNHEY and CDR2 is SMNVEV in the germline V gene (reference sequence). Trimming removed 6 bases from V and 4 bases from J; junction bases left unmatched: 10. The chain's CDR3 is CASREAGGPGYGYTF. The CDR3 DNA is TGTGCCAGCAGAGAGGCAGGGGGCCCGGGCTATGGCTACACCTTC.

This clonotype was observed a handful of times. The chain combines TRBV5-6 with TRBJ2-7, with 9 bases fitting TRBD1. J was trimmed by 4 bases and V by 4 bases; bases with no gene match: 6. CDR1 and CDR2 (germline): SGHDT, YYEEEE. The CDR3 is made up of 14 amino acids. The CDR3 region is CASSIRDREYEQYF. In DNA, the CDR3 is TGTGCCAGCAGCATCCGGGACAGGGAATACGAGCAGTACTTC.

The table lists this clonotype with a few counts. The rearrangement joins TRBV5-4 to TRBJ2-1; D gene unclear. The CDR3 runs 16 residues. Germline CDR1 is SGHNT and CDR2 is YYREEE (reference sequence). Between the trimmed V and J ends, which lost 4 bases and 6 bases, there was a span of 20 bases. CDR3 nucleotides: TGTGCCAGCAGCCCAACCAAAGACGTACCGGGCAATGAGCAGTTCTTC. It yields the protein CASSPTKDVPGNEQFF.

The gene calls are TRBV7-2 and TRBJ2-7; D may be TRBD1 or TRBD2 (5 bases each). Per germline, CDR1 SGHTA and CDR2 FQGNSA. The CDR3 runs to 15 residues. V dropped 4 bases and J dropped 4 bases, with 17 bases sitting between them. DNA for the CDR3: TGTGCCAGCAGCTCGCAGGGACCCCCCATTTACGAGCAGTACTTC. It specifies CASSSQGPPIYEQYF.

This clonotype was detected a few times. The chain employs TRBV20-1 and TRBJ1-1, with a tentative D call TRBD1 (6 bases). V was clipped by 2 bases and J by 4 bases, with 14 bases between them. Per the germline V gene, CDR1 is DFQATT and CDR2 is SNEGSKA (reference sequence). The CDR3 runs to 14 residues. The CDR3 sequence: CSARSGGARTEAFF. The CDR3 DNA is TGCAGTGCTAGATCTGGGGGGGCGCGCACTGAAGCTTTCTTT.

CDR3 sequence: CASSSGTSSTDTQYF. The DNA for the CDR3 is TGTGCCAGCAGTTCAGGGACTAGCAGCACAGATACGCAGTATTTT. The chain has TRBV7-3 and TRBJ2-3; TRBD2 agrees at 9 bases. The J segment lost 0 bases and the V segment lost 6 bases, leaving 4 bases of the junction unmatched. The CDR3 consists of 15 residues. Per germline, CDR1 SGHTA and CDR2 FQGTGA.

Note on this clonotype: This may stem from a read error, because a much larger clone lies one nucleotide away. For the CDR3, the DNA is TGTGCCAGCAGCCCAGTGGGGCGGAGGAATTCACCCCTCCACTTT. The encoded protein is CASSPVGRRNSPLHF. The rearrangement uses TRBV28 and TRBJ1-6; a weak D match, TRBD1 (5 bases). Germline values: CDR1 MDHEN, CDR2 SYDVKM. V lost 6 bases to trimming and J lost 7 bases, with 16 bases between them. CDR3 length equals 15 residues.